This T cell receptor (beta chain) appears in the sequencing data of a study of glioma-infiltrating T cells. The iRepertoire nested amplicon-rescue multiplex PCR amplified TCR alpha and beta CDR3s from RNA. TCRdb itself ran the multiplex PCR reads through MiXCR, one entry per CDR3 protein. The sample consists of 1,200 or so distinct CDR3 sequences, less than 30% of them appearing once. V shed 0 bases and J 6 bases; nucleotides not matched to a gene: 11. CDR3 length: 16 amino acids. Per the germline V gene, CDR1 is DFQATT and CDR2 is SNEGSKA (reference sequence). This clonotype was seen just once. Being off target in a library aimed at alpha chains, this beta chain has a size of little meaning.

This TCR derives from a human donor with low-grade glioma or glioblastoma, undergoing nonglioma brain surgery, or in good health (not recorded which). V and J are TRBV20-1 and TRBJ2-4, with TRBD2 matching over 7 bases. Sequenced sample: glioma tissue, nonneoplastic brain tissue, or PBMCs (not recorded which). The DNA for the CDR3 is TGCAGTGCTAGAGAGTTGACTAGCATGGCAAGAAACATTCAGTACTTC. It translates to CSARELTSMARNIQYF.